This is a list of T cell receptor beta chains from one sample in a study of human T cells and chemical hapten exposure. TCRdb passed the RACE reads through MiXCR, listing each CDR3 protein once. The sample includes under 75,000 distinct CDR3 sequences, over 8.5% of them seen just once. This specimen consisted of whole blood, obtained in connection with sensitization to the hapten diphenylcyclopropenone (DPC). The receptors were sampled from a woman aged 45-65 years with alopecia areata. Some clones in this sample may be carry-over from other donors' samples. The conserved cysteine and the conserved F or W are not part of the CDR3 here.

v_gene	j_gene	len	CDR3aa
TRBV2	TRBJ2-7	8	ASSEGRQY
TRBV12-3/TRBV12-4	TRBJ1-5	12	ASSFRGRNQPQH
TRBV3-1	TRBJ2-1	11	ASSHEGGNEQF
TRBV5-5	TRBJ1-2	11	ASSFWDRGGYT
TRBV28	TRBJ2-5	13	ASSPDGTGQETQY
TRBV6-1	TRBJ1-1	12	ASEWGRRNTEAF
TRBV7-6	TRBJ2-1	12	ASSLAAAHNEQF
TRBV7-2	TRBJ1-5	12	ASSPRGPKQPQH
TRBV5-1	TRBJ1-1	12	ASSGGAENTEAF
TRBV28	TRBJ1-5	11	ASRGPSGGPQH
TRBV11-2	TRBJ2-2	15	ASSPPGGTANTGELF
TRBV20-1	TRBJ1-5	11	SAVSYSNQPQH
TRBV10-3	TRBJ2-2	13	AIQGMESNTGELF
TRBV7-9	TRBJ2-7	12	ASSLGPGSYEQY